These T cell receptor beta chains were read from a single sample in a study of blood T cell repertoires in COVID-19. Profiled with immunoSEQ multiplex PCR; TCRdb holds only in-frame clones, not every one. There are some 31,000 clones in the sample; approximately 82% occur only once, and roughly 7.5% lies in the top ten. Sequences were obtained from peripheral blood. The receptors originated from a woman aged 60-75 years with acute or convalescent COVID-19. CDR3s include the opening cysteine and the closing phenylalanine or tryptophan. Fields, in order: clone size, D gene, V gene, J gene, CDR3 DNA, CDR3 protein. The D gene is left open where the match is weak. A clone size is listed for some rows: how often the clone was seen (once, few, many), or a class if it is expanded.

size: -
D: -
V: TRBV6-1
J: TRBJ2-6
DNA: TGTGCCAGCAGTGTGGTTAGGGGAATTATTGTTTTGGGGGCCAACGTCCTGACTTTC
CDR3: CASSVVRGIIVLGANVLTF

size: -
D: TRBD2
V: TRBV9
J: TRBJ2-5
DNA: TGTGCCAGCAGCGTCCTGAGCGGGGGCGACCTGTACTTC
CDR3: CASSVLSGGDLYF

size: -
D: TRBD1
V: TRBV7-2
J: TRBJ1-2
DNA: TGTGCCAGCAGCTTAGCGATAACCGGGACAGCACACTCCTATGGCTACACCTTC
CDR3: CASSLAITGTAHSYGYTF

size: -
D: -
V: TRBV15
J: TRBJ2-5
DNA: TGTGCCACCAGCAGAGATTTTATGAGGAGAATTAAAGAGACCCAGTACTTC
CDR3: CATSRDFMRRIKETQYF

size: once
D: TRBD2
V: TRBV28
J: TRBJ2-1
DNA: TGTGCCAGCAGTTTACCCCCACTAGCGGGGTCTAGGCAGGGGCAGTTCTTC
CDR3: CASSLPPLAGSRQGQFF

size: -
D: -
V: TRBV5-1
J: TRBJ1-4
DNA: TGCGCCAGCAGCTTGGCCGAGGGTCGTAATGAAAAACTGTTTTTT
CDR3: CASSLAEGRNEKLFF

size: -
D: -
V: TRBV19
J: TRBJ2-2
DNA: TGTGCCAGTAGTATAGATCGGGGGTCCGGGGAGCTGTTTTTT
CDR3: CASSIDRGSGELFF

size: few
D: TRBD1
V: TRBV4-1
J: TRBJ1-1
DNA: TGCGCCAGCAGCCGGGCAGGGGGCAATCCCACTGAAGCTTTCTTT
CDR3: CASSRAGGNPTEAFF

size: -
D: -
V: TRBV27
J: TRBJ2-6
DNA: TGTGCCAGCAGTCCAATCTCTGGGGCCAACGTCCTGACTTTC
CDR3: CASSPISGANVLTF

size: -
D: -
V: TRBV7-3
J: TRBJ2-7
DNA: TGTGCCAGCAGCTTTGGGGGCGGCTACGAGCAGTACTTC
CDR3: CASSFGGGYEQYF

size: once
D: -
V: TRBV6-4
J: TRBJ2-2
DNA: TGTGCCAGCAGTCCGTCCCCGGTCACCGGGGAGCTGTTTTTT
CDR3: CASSPSPVTGELFF

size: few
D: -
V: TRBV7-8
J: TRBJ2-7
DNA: TGTGCCAGCAGCGCCTTTGGGGGGTCCTCCTACGAGCAGTACTTC
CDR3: CASSAFGGSSYEQYF

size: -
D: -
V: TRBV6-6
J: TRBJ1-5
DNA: TGTGCCAGCAGGATCTCTGTTGGAGGGAGCAATCAGCCCCAGCATTTT
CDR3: CASRISVGGSNQPQHF

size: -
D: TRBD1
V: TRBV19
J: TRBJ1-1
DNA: TGTGCCAGTACCGGACAGGGGTTGGTCGCTGAAGCTTTCTTT
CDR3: CASTGQGLVAEAFF

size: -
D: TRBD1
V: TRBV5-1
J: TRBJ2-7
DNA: TGCGCCAGCAGCGTGACAGGGGGCGAGCAGTACTTC
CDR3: CASSVTGGEQYF

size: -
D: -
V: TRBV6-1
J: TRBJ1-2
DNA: TGTGCCAGCAGTGAAGAAGGCGGGGGTCATGGCTACACCTTC
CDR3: CASSEEGGGHGYTF

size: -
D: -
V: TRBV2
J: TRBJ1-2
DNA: TGTGCCAGCAGTTACCAGACAGATGTCTATGGCTACACCTTC
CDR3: CASSYQTDVYGYTF

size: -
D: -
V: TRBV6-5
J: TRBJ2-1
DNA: TGTGCCAGGTCAGTAGCGGAGTACTACAATGAGCAGTTCTTC
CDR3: CARSVAEYYNEQFF

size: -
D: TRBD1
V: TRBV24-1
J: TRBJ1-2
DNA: TGTGCCACCAGTGGTGGGACAGGGGCTAACTATGGCTACACCTTC
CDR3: CATSGGTGANYGYTF

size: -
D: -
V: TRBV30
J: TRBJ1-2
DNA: TGTGCCTATAACAAACGCGGTGGCTACACCTTC
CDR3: CAYNKRGGYTF

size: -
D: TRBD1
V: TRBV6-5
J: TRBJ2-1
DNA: TGTGCCAGCAACCCCCGGGACAGGGGGGTCAATGAGCAGTTCTTC
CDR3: CASNPRDRGVNEQFF

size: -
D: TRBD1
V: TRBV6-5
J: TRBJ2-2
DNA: TGTGCCAGCAGCCGGGGACAGGCGAACACCGGGGAGCTGTTTTTT
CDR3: CASSRGQANTGELFF

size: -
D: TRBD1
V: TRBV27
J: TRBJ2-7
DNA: TGTGCCAGCAGCCATGGGAGACAGGGGAGTACCCACGAGCAGTACTTC
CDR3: CASSHGRQGSTHEQYF

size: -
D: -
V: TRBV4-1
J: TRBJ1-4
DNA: TGCGCCAGCAGCCAAGATTGGCAGGGAGGAAAACTGTTTTTT
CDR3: CASSQDWQGGKLFF

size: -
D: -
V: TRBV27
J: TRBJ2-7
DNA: TGTGCCAGCAGTTTCGTGGGTCGGAGGGAGCAGTACTTC
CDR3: CASSFVGRREQYF

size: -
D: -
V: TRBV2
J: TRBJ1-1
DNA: TGTGCCAGCAGGGATACCAGGGGAGTGGAAGCTTTCTTT
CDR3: CASRDTRGVEAFF

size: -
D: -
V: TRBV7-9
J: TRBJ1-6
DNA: TGTGCCAGCAGCTTAGGCGGAGACCGGGCCTATAATTCACCCCTCCACTTT
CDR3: CASSLGGDRAYNSPLHF

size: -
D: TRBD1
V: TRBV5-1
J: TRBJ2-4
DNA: TGCGCCAGCAGCTTGGATGAAGGGACAGGGGAGAACATTCAGTACTTC
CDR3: CASSLDEGTGENIQYF

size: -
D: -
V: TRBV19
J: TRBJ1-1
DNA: TGTGCCAGTAGTATAAGGCCGGGGACTGAAGCTTTCTTT
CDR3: CASSIRPGTEAFF

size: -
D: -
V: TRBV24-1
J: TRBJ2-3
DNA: TGTGCCACCAGTGATCGAAATCCCGGGATTTTCACAGATACGCAGTATTTT
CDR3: CATSDRNPGIFTDTQYF

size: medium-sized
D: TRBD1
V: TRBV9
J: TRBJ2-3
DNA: TGTGCCAGCAGCGTGGGACAGTCCACAGATACGCAGTATTTT
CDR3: CASSVGQSTDTQYF

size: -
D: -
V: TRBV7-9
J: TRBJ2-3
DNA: TGTGCCAGCAGCCTAGGACAGAATACGCAGTATTTT
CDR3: CASSLGQNTQYF

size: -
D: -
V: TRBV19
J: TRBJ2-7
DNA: TGTGCCAGTAGTGCCAGGGAAGAAGGCGAGCAGTACTTC
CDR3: CASSAREEGEQYF

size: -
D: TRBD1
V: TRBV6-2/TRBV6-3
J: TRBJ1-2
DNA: TGTGCCAGCAGTTACTTGACAGGGTCGGAAGGCTACACCTTC
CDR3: CASSYLTGSEGYTF

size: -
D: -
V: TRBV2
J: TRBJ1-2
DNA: TGTGCCAGCTATGGCCCCACAGACATATTCTATGGCTACACCTTC
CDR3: CASYGPTDIFYGYTF

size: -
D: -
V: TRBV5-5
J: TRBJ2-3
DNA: TGTGCCAGCAGCTTGGTGTGGGGGCAACCCCGCTCTAGCACAGATACGCAGTATTTT
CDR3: CASSLVWGQPRSSTDTQYF

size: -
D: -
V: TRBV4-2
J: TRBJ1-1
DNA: TGTGCCAGCAGTCTGCAGGGTATCGAAACTGAAGCTTTCTTT
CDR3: CASSLQGIETEAFF

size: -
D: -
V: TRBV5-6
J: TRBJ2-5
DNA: TGTGCCAGCAGCTTGCCAGATCAAGAGACCCAGTACTTC
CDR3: CASSLPDQETQYF

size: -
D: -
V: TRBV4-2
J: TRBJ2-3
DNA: TGTGCCAGCAGCCATGACTCCTACAGCACAGATACGCAGTATTTT
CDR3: CASSHDSYSTDTQYF

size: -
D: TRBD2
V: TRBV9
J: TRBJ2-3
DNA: TGTGCCAGCAGCGTAGTAGGACTAGCGGGGGGGACAACTAGCACAGATACGCAGTATTTT
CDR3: CASSVVGLAGGTTSTDTQYF

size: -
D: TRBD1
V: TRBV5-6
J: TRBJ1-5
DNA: TGTGCCAGCAGCTTGAGCAAACAGGGGGCTGTTCAGCCCCAGCATTTT
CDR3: CASSLSKQGAVQPQHF

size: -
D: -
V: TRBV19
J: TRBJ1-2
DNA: TGTGCCAGTAGTAAAGGCGCAGGGGAATACTATGGCTACACCTTC
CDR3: CASSKGAGEYYGYTF

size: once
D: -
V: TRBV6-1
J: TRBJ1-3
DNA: TGTGCCAGCAGTGATTTATGGGGCCGCGAAAACACCATATATTTT
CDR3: CASSDLWGRENTIYF

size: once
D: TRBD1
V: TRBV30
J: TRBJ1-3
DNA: TGTGCCTGGAGCACCGGACAGGGTGCCCTGATGGGATCTGGAAACACCATATATTTT
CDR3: CAWSTGQGALMGSGNTIYF

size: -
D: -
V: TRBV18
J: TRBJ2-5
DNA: TGTGCCAGCTCACCACCGCTCGAGAGGCAGACCCAGTACTTC
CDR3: CASSPPLERQTQYF

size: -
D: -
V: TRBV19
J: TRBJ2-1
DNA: TGTGCCAGTAGTATTGAGGTCCTCTCCTACAATGAGCAGTTCTTC
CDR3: CASSIEVLSYNEQFF

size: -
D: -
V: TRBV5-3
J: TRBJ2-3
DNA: TGTGCCAGAAGCTTGGCCCCAGGGATTGAGTGGACGAGCACAGATACGCAGTATTTT
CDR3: CARSLAPGIEWTSTDTQYF

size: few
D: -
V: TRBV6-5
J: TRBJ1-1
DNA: TGTGCCAGCAGGTCCGGGGTCCTTTCTGAAGCTTTCTTT
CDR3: CASRSGVLSEAFF

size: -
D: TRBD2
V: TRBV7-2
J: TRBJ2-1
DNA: TGTGCCAGCAGCTCCGCCTCCGGGACTAGCGGTAGCTCCTACAATGAGCAGTTCTTC
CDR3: CASSSASGTSGSSYNEQFF

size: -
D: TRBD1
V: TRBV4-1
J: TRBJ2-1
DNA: TGCGCCAGCAGCCAGGGGTCCGGACAGGGAGGATACAATGAGCAGTTCTTC
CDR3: CASSQGSGQGGYNEQFF

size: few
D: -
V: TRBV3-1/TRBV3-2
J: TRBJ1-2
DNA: TGTGCCAGCAGCCAGGACTATTATGGCTACACCTTC
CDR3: CASSQDYYGYTF

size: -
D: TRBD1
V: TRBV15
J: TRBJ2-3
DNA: TGTGCCACCAGCAGTAAAGGCGGGACAGGGGCTGATACGCAGTATTTT
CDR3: CATSSKGGTGADTQYF

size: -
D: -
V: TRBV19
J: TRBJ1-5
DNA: TGTGCCAGTAGTATTCGGAAGGGAACGGGGAACGGTCAGCCCCAGCATTTT
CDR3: CASSIRKGTGNGQPQHF